This T cell receptor (beta chain) was identified during a study of blood T cell repertoires in COVID-19 (TCRdb year 2020). With regard to the full study: Samples from collaborators originated in the United States, Italy and Spain and spanned both the acute and convalescent phases of COVID-19. A de-identified subject ID, COVID-19 status, age in years and sex were almost always included in the sample metadata. The material from the prospective study consisted of cDNA or gDNA derived from T cells, B-cell-depleted T cells, or PBMCs. The repertoires were released in a freely available public database intended as a resource for research on the immune response to SARS-CoV-2. Deeply sampled blood TCRbeta repertoires from subjects exposed to, actively infected with, or recovered from COVID-19 were included in the dataset. Samples came from the ongoing ImmuneRACE study (first 160 participants) plus 1,254 subjects from 6 global collaborators. Where HLA class I and class II types were available, the types were taken from metadata supplied by the sample provider, not from assay-based typing.

As to this clone: No antigen is known for it. No per-base quality is available; no much larger clone lies one base away.

TCRbeta CDR3 regions were amplified from genomic DNA by means of the immunoSEQ Assay, a bias-controlled multiplex PCR. The authors' pipeline ran thus. Within the assay, amplification of reference gene primers was used to estimate how many nucleated cells each sample contained. Sequence reads were collapsed and filtered to measure the absolute abundance of every unique TCRbeta CDR3 rearrangement. For each sample, productive Simpson clonality was calculated by taking the square root of Simpson's diversity index across productive rearrangements. This is the immuneACCESS table as TCRdb keeps it, with only in-frame sequences that have V and J called. A part of the clones is gone; compared with another copy, unresolved V genes explain less than half, and the rest is unexplained. The D gene and trimming were derived from the DNA, and the V and J assignments and clone size from that table. This sample has 140,000 to 150,000 clones in its table, and about 87% of those were observed once. Approximately 1.5% of the sample rests with the top ten.

Each collaborating institution followed its own protocols to collect whole blood in K2EDTA tubes. For TCRbeta analysis, collaborators shipped samples as frozen whole blood, isolated PBMCs, or DNA extracted from either of those sample types. Trimming removed 5 bases from V and 0 bases from J, leaving 14 bases between the germline ends. For CDR1 and CDR2, the germline V gene (reference sequence) lists SEHNR and FQNEAQ. From the cysteine up to the phenylalanine, the CDR3 has a length of 15 residues. The entry retains the CDR3 DNA only, 45 bases that are in frame from base 1. Overall study results and their limits: Clinical and demographic metadata were provided uncurated, with the amount varying by source and participant.

This clonotype originated in a woman aged 50 to 65 with acute or convalescent COVID-19. The chain is assembled from TRBV7-9 and TRBJ2-7; TRBD2 might be the D gene, on 5 matching bases. Sequenced sample: peripheral blood. The CDR3 corresponds to CASSPIEGNSYEQYF. The nucleotide sequence reads TGTGCCAGCAGCCCCATCGAGGGCAACTCCTACGAGCAGTACTTC.